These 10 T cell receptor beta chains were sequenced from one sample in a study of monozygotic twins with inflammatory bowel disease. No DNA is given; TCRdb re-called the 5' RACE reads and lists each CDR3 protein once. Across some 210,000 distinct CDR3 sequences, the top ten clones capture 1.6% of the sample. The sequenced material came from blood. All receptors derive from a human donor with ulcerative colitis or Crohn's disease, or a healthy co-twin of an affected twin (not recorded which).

CDR3 protein: CASSLYASPQFF. The chain has TRBV27 and TRBJ2-1; TCRdb reports TRBD2, a call that lacks DNA to check it against. The length of the CDR3 is 12 residues. From germline, CDR1 is MNHEY and CDR2 SMNVEV (reference sequence).

Here the CDR3 reads CASTPGNEQFF. The J gene is TRBJ2-1, the V gene TRBV12-3 or TRBV12-4; TCRdb names TRBD1, which stays unverified in the absence of DNA. This CDR3 comprises 11 residues.

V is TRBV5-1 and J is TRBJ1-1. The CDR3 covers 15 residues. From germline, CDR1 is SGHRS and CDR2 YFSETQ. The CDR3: CASSSGGSLNTEAFF.

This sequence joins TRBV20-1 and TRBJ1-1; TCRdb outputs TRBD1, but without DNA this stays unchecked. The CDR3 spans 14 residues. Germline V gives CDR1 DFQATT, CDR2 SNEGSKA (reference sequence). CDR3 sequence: CSARDRRMNTEAFF.

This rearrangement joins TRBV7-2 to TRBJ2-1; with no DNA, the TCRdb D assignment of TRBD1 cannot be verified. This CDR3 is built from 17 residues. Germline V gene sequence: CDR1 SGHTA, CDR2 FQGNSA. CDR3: CASSFMGHAYSYNEQFF.

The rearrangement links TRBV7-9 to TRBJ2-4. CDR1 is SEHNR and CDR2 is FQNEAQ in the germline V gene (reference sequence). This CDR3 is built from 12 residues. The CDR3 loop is CASSSTQNIQYF.

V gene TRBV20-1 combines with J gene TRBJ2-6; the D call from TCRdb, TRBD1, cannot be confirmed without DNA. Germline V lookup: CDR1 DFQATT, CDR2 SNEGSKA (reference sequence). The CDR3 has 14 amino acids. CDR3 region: CSASRGDGANVLTF.

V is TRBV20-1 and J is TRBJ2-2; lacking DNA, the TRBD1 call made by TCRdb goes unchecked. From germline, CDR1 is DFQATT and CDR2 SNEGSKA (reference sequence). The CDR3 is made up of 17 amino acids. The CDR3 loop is CSARDARGAGAFRELFF.

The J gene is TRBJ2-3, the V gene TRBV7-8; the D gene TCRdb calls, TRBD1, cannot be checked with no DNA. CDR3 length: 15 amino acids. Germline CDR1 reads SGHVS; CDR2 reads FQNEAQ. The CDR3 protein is CASSFLTGSQDTQYF.

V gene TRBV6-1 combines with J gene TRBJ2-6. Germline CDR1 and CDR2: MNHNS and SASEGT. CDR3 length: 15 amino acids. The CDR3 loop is CASRPGVSGANVLTF.